The present T cell receptor (beta chain) was sequenced within a study of T cells in Graves' hyperthyroidism and ophthalmopathy. Whole-study results and caveats: Blood samples included most of the expanded thyroid clonotypes exceeding 0.001.

RNA transcripts yielded amplified TCR beta CDR3 regions. The HTBI primer set drove a first-round RT-PCR of the TCR CDR3. TCRdb reprocessed the multiplex PCR reads with MiXCR, giving one entry per CDR3 protein. The sample has approximately 720,000 distinct CDR3 sequences, around 20% seen once; the top ten hold about a sixth. This CDR3 region has 17 residues. Germline CDR1 LGHNA, CDR2 YSLEER. Trimming at V came to 4 bases and at J to 5 bases, leaving 10 bases not matched to a gene. Points on this clonotype: Antigen: not known.

The specimen sequenced was blood. The J gene is TRBJ1-5, the V gene TRBV4-3; 11 nucleotides line up with TRBD1. The clonotype comes from a woman aged 50 to 60 with Graves' hyperthyroidism that later progressed to Graves' ophthalmopathy. CDR3 sequence: CASSPYPRDRGDQPQHF. CDR3 nucleotide sequence: TGCGCCAGCAGCCCGTACCCCCGGGACAGGGGGGATCAGCCCCAGCATTTT.